Below are 22 T cell receptor beta chains sequenced from a single sample in a study of shared clonotypes between healthy human individuals. Sequencing used immunoSEQ multiplex PCR; TCRdb keeps in-frame clones, though not all of them. The sample has some 530,000 clones; around 85% are singletons. Sequencing used PBMCs. These receptors were taken from a woman in her 40s in good health. Some clones in this sample may be carry-over from other donors' samples.

The chain carries TRBV4-3 and TRBJ1-1; D remains ambiguous. Trimming pared 4 bases from V and 5 bases from J, leaving 11 bases between. CDR1 is LGHNA and CDR2 is YSLEER in the germline V gene. The CDR3 spans 13 residues. In nucleotides, the CDR3 is TGCGCCAGCAGCCCTTGGAAGGGAACTGAAGCTTTCTTT. Translating gives CASSPWKGTEAFF.

The chain carries TRBV7-2 and TRBJ1-4; D unresolved. Deletions cut 4 bases from V and 5 bases from J, with 8 bases between. From germline, CDR1 is SGHTA and CDR2 FQGNSA. This CDR3 comprises 13 residues. This CDR3 reads CASSSSQNEKLFF. CDR3 DNA: TGTGCCAGCAGCTCTTCGCAAAATGAAAAACTGTTTTTT.

This chain joins TRBV5-1 and TRBJ1-1; no clear D. The V gene lost 6 bases and the J gene lost 5 bases, with 17 bases spanning the gap. The CDR3 has 14 amino acids. The germline V gene encodes CDR1 SGHRS and CDR2 YFSETQ. Here the CDR3 DNA reads TGCGCCAGCACTAAAGTAGGGCGGAAGACTGAAGCTTTCTTT. Protein sequence: CASTKVGRKTEAFF. Using reference TRBV5-1 and TRBJ1-1 for the parts outside the CDR3, the full variable domain is KAGVTQTPRYLIKTRGQQVTLSCSPISGHRSVSWYQQTPGQGLQFLFEYFSETQRNKGNFPGRFSGRQFSNSRSEMNVSTLELGDSALYLCASTKVGRKTEAFFGQGTRLTVV.

The chain has TRBV4-1 and TRBJ2-1; possible D gene TRBD2, 6 bases. The CDR3 length is 16 residues. Germline V gives CDR1 MGHRA, CDR2 YSYEKL. Between the trimmed V and J ends, which lost 1 base and 8 bases, there was a span of 18 bases. This CDR3 reads CASSQGIPGEIDEQFF. CDR3 nucleotide sequence: TGCGCCAGCAGCCAAGGGATTCCGGGGGAGATTGATGAGCAGTTCTTC.

The chain has TRBV27 and TRBJ1-5; D is possibly TRBD1 (5 bases). Germline V gene sequence: CDR1 MNHEY, CDR2 SMNVEV (reference sequence). This CDR3 is 18 amino acids long. With 5 bases removed from V and 0 bases from J, the gap between germline ends came to 20 bases. CDR3 protein: CASSPTWDRWGSNQPQHF. CDR3 bases: TGTGCCAGCAGTCCGACCTGGGACCGGTGGGGTAGCAATCAGCCCCAGCATTTT.

V gene TRBV21-1 combines with J gene TRBJ1-5; the D call TRBD1 from the table was never checked on the DNA. TRBV21-1 is listed as a pseudogene. CDR3 length: 15 residues. This CDR3 reads CASSSGTGVNQPQHF. Here the CDR3 DNA reads TGTGCCAGCAGCAGCGGGACAGGGGTCAATCAGCCCCAGCATTTT.

This chain joins TRBV11-2 and TRBJ2-7; 12 bases are a match to TRBD2. Looked up from germline, CDR1 is SGHAT and CDR2 is FQNNGV. There are 16 residues in the CDR3. V shed 1 base and J 2 bases; nucleotides not matched to a gene: 3. CDR3 sequence (DNA): TGTGCCAGCAGCTTAGGACTAGCGGGGGACACCTACGAGCAGTACTTC. Its translation: CASSLGLAGDTYEQYF.

V usage is TRBV21-1 and J usage is TRBJ1-5; the table's D call TRBD1 went unverified against the DNA. TRBV21-1 is labeled a pseudogene. The CDR3 is 16 residues long. This CDR3 is CASRTRGGRGGQPQHF. DNA of the CDR3: TGTGCCAGCAGGACAAGAGGGGGCAGGGGCGGCCAGCCCCAGCATTTT.

J is TRBJ1-5 and V is TRBV6-1, with a possible D match to TRBD1 (5 bases). Trimming pared 3 bases from V and 4 bases from J, leaving 10 bases between. There are 14 residues in the CDR3. The germline V gene encodes CDR1 MNHNS and CDR2 SASEGT. The CDR3 sequence is CASSDQGWNQPQHF. As DNA, the CDR3 is TGTGCCAGCAGTGACCAGGGCTGGAATCAGCCCCAGCATTTT.

The V gene is TRBV10-1, the J gene TRBJ2-2, with D possibly TRBD2 on 5 matching bases. There are 14 residues in the CDR3. With 3 bases removed from V and 4 bases from J, the gap between germline ends came to 9 bases. The germline gives CDR1 WNHNN, CDR2 SYGVQD (reference sequence). CDR3 sequence: CASSEAGLTGELFF. The CDR3, as DNA: TGCGCCAGCAGTGAAGCAGGACTCACCGGGGAGCTGTTTTTT.

The rearrangement links TRBV15 to TRBJ1-1, with 9 bases that match TRBD1. CDR3 length: 15 residues. The V segment lost 4 bases and the J segment 6 bases; nucleotides outside the gene matches: 9. From germline, CDR1 is LNHNV and CDR2 YYDKDF (reference sequence). CDR3 protein: CATSKRTGVSAEAFF. The CDR3 DNA reads as TGTGCCACCAGCAAACGGACAGGGGTAAGCGCTGAAGCTTTCTTT.

About this clone: A read error may explain this, as a much larger clone is one base away. This sample also contains other DNA sequences that code for the same CDR3. The chain links TRBV7-2 to TRBJ2-5, with D possibly TRBD2 on 5 matching bases. There are 14 residues in the CDR3. The V gene's germline CDR1 is SGHTA and CDR2 FQGNSA. The CDR3 coding sequence is TGTGCCAGCAGCTTAGCGCGAGGGTCAGAGACACAGTACTTC. Translated, it gives CASSLARGSETQYF.

DNA for the CDR3: TGTGCCAGCAGCCCCCGGTGGGGAGCTAATGAAAAACTGTTTTTT. This encodes CASSPRWGANEKLFF. The chain couples TRBV7-8 to TRBJ1-4; D unresolved. Trimming shortened V by 5 bases and J by 3 bases, and 13 bases separated the two germline ends. Germline V gene sequence: CDR1 SGHVS, CDR2 FQNEAQ. The CDR3 sequence is 15 residues long.

The chain couples TRBV19 to TRBJ2-2, with 8 bases aligning to TRBD2. This CDR3 spans 15 amino acids. Germline values: CDR1 LNHDA, CDR2 SQIVND (reference sequence). V trimming: 4 bases; J trimming: 0 bases; junction bases outside the gene matches: 1. CDR3 in DNA: TGTGCCAGTAGTACGGGAGGGGCGAACACCGGGGAGCTGTTTTTT. Amino acids: CASSTGGANTGELFF.

This clone was recorded many times. The sample holds other DNA sequences that translate to the same CDR3. The chain has TRBV27 and TRBJ1-2; D is possibly TRBD1 (5 bases). CDR1 is MNHEY, CDR2 SMNVEV, per germline (reference sequence). The CDR3 has 16 amino acids. V lost 5 bases, J lost 5 bases, and 21 bases lay in between. The CDR3 nucleotides read TGTGCCAGCAGTCCCGCCCCTCCAGGGTTGAGTTATGGCTACACCTTC. Translating gives CASSPAPPGLSYGYTF.

This rearrangement joins TRBV5-1 to TRBJ1-3, with D possibly matching TRBD1 (5 bases). V lost 0 bases to trimming and J lost 0 bases, with 10 bases between them. There are 16 residues in the CDR3. Germline V gene sequence: CDR1 SGHRS, CDR2 YFSETQ. The CDR3 region is CASSLELTGSGNTIYF. In DNA form, the CDR3 reads TGCGCCAGCAGCTTGGAATTAACAGGCTCTGGAAACACCATATATTTT.

This clone was observed a handful of times. This chain joins TRBV14 and TRBJ2-7, with a possible D match to TRBD1 (5 bases). The CDR3 extends over 17 amino acids. With 0 bases removed from V and 0 bases from J, the gap between germline ends came to 15 bases. From germline, CDR1 is SGHDN and CDR2 FVKESK. CDR3 residues: CASSQDWRQGTSYEQYF. For the CDR3, the DNA is TGTGCCAGCAGCCAAGATTGGCGCCAGGGTACCTCCTACGAGCAGTACTTC.

V and J are TRBV10-2 and TRBJ2-3; TRBD1 is a possible D gene (5 bases). CDR1 WSHSY and CDR2 SAAADI come from the germline V gene. The V end was cut by 6 bases, the J end by 8 bases, with 33 bases between. The CDR3 consists of 19 residues. In nucleotides, the CDR3 is TGCGCCAGCAGGGCAGGGAATAGACCGCTACTTATAGAGCCCGTTACGCAGTATTTT. Its translation is CASRAGNRPLLIEPVTQYF.

The chain couples TRBV2 to TRBJ2-7; D is possibly TRBD2 (5 bases). The CDR3 is 14 residues long. The V and J ends lost 6 bases and 3 bases respectively, with 15 bases between them. Per germline, CDR1 SNHLY and CDR2 FYNNEI. CDR3 protein: CASSDGRGNYEQYF. CDR3 in DNA: TGTGCCAGCAGCGACGGACGGGGAAACTACGAGCAGTACTTC.

The chain uses TRBV10-3 and TRBJ2-7, with D perhaps TRBD1 (6 bases). CDR1 ENHRY and CDR2 SYGVKD come from the germline V gene. The CDR3 is 14 residues long. V lost 2 bases to trimming and J lost 5 bases, with 13 bases between them. This chain's CDR3 is CAISEGRTGNEQYF. The CDR3 coding sequence is TGTGCCATCAGTGAGGGACGCACAGGGAACGAGCAGTACTTC.

Points on this clone: A far larger clone is off by one base, so a read error is likely. V usage is TRBV25-1 and J usage is TRBJ2-5, with D hard to call. The end of the DNA aligns better with TRBJ2-7, so the J call may be wrong. Germline V gives CDR1 MGHDK, CDR2 SYGVNS. The CDR3 covers 12 residues. The CDR3 is CASSEYSNEQYF. Written as DNA, the CDR3 is TGTGCCAGCAGTGAATATAGCAACGAGCAGTACTTC.

The count of this clone is one. The J gene is TRBJ1-2, the V gene TRBV5-1; unclear D gene. Per germline, CDR1 SGHRS and CDR2 YFSETQ. The CDR3 extends over 14 amino acids. V shed 0 bases and J shed 4 bases, with 10 bases lying between them. CDR3 coding DNA: TGCGCCAGCAGCTTGGAACCAGCGTCCTATGGCTACACCTTC. It encodes CASSLEPASYGYTF.